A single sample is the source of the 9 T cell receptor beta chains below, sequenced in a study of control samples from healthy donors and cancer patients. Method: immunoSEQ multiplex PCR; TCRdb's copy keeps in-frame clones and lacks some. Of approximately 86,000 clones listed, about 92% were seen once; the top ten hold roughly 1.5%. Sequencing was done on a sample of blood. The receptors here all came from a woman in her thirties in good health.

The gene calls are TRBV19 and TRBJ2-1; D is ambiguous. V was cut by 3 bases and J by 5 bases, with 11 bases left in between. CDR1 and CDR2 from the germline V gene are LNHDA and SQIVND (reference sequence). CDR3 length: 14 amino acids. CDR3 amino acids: CASSIGLADNEQFF. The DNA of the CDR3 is TGTGCCAGTAGTATTGGTCTCGCCGACAATGAGCAGTTCTTC.

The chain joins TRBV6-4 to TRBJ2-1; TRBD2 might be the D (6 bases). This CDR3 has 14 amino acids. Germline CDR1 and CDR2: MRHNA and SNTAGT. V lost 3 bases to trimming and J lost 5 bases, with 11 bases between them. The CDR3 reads CASSESGGNNEQFF. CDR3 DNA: TGTGCCAGCAGTGAATCAGGCGGGAACAATGAGCAGTTCTTC.

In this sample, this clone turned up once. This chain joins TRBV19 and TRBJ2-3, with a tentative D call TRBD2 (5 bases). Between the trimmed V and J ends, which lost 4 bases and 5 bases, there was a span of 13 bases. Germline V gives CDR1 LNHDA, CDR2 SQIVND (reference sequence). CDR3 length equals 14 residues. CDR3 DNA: TGTGCCAGTAGTAGGGTCGGGGTAGGAGATACGCAGTATTTT. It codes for CASSRVGVGDTQYF.

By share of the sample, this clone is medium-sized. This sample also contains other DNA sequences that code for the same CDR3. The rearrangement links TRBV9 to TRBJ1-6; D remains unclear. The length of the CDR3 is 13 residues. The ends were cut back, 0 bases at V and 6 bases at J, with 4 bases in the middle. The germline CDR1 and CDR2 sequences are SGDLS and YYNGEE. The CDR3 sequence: CASSVDINSPLHF. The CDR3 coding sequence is TGTGCCAGCAGCGTAGACATTAATTCACCCCTCCACTTT.

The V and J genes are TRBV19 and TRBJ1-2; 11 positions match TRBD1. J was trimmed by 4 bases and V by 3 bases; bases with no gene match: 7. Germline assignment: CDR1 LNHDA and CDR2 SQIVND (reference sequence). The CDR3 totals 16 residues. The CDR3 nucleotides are TGTGCCAGTAGTATCCGCCGGACAGGGGGCTTCTATGGCTACACCTTC. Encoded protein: CASSIRRTGGFYGYTF. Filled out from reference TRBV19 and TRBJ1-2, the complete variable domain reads DGGITQSPKYLFRKEGQNVTLSCEQNLNHDAMYWYRQDPGQGLRLIYYSQIVNDFQKGDIAEGYSVSREKKESFPLTVTSAQKNPTAFYLCASSIRRTGGFYGYTFGSGTRLTVV.

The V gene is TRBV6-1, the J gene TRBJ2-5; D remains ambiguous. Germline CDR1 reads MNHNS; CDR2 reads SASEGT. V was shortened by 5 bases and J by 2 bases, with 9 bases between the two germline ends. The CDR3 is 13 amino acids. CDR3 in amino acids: CASSTHRQETQYF. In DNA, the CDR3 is TGTGCCAGCAGTACCCATCGGCAAGAGACCCAGTACTTC.

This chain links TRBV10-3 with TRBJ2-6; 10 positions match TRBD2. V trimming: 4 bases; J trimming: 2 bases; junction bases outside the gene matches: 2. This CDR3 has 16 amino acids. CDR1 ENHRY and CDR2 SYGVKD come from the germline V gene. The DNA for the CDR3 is TGTGCCATCAGTGTGAGCGGGGGGGCTGGGGCCAACGTCCTGACTTTC. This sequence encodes CAISVSGGAGANVLTF.

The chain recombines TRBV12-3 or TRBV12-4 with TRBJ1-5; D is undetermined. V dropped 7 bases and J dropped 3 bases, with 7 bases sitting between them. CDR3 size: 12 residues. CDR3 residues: CASKRANQPQHF. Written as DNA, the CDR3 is TGTGCCAGCAAACGGGCCAATCAGCCCCAGCATTTT.

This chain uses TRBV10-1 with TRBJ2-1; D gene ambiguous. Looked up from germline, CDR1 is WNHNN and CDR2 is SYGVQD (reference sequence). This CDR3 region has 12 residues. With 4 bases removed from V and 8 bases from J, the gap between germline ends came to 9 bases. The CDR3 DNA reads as TGCGCCAGCAGTGCGGTGGGCTATGAGCAGTTCTTC. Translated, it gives CASSAVGYEQFF.